This T cell receptor beta chain was profiled in a study of blood T cells in healthy people across ages. The study's findings and limits: The unsorted PBMCs prevented any conclusive comparison of naive versus antigen-experienced cells.

Combining a sample-barcoded 5' primer with a J-beta primer mix, a second PCR ran for roughly 7 to 11 cycles. TCRdb independently ran MiXCR on the 5' RACE reads; one entry per CDR3 protein. Altogether 1.5 million to 2 million distinct CDR3 sequences are present, roughly 27% being singletons, with the ten largest covering 7.7%. The CDR3 sequence is 15 residues long. V was shortened by 8 bases and J by 6 bases, with 21 bases between the two germline ends. As to this clonotype: As yet, its antigen is unknown.

The specimen was blood. This receptor was identified in a woman between 25 and 40 years old in good health. The rearrangement links TRBV12-3 or TRBV12-4 to TRBJ2-3; TRBD2 is a possible D gene (6 bases). The CDR3 loop is CASGLESGQGDTQYF. DNA for the CDR3: TGTGCCAGCGGCCTCGAAAGCGGGCAAGGTGATACGCAGTATTTT.